What follows are 23 T cell receptor beta chains derived from one specimen sequenced in a study of T cells in Graves' hyperthyroidism and ophthalmopathy. The CDR3 regions of TCR beta were amplified from RNA transcripts. HTBI primers were the set used in a first-round RT-PCR of the TCR CDR3. TCRdb analysed the multiplex PCR reads with MiXCR anew, one entry per CDR3 protein. The sample has hundreds of thousands of distinct CDR3 sequences; nearly 20% are singletons. The sample consisted of blood. All receptors come from a man in his forties with Graves' ophthalmopathy.

This clonotype was picked up many times. V usage is TRBV12-3 or TRBV12-4 and J usage is TRBJ2-7; 11 bases match TRBD2. The ends lost 6 bases at V and 7 bases at J; junction bases unmatched: 8. The CDR3 totals 14 residues. CDR3 sequence reads: CASSNSGGAWEQYF. Written as DNA, the CDR3 is TGTGCCAGCAGCAATAGCGGGGGGGCGTGGGAGCAGTACTTC.

The table lists this clonotype with a few counts. The V gene is TRBV6-1, the J gene TRBJ2-7; D gene uncertain. The CDR3 spans 14 residues. In germline, CDR1 is MNHNS, CDR2 SASEGT. Trimming cost V 5 bases and J 3 bases, with 14 bases left between them. The CDR3 reads CASSKTTTLYEQYF. The CDR3 region has the DNA TGTGCCAGCAGTAAGACCACTACTCTCTACGAGCAGTACTTC.

This clonotype was seen ten or more times. The V and J genes are TRBV5-1 and TRBJ2-1; tentatively, D is TRBD1 (6 bases). V lost 2 bases and J lost 2, with 11 bases in between. Germline CDR1 and CDR2: SGHRS and YFSETQ. The CDR3 covers 15 residues. CDR3 bases: TGCGCCAGCAGCTTCGCAGGGGAGACCTACAATGAGCAGTTCTTC. Protein: CASSFAGETYNEQFF.

This clonotype appeared many times. The chain employs TRBV28 and TRBJ2-6; D tentatively reads TRBD1 or TRBD2 (5 bases each). Germline V gene sequence: CDR1 MDHEN, CDR2 SYDVKM. Trimming stripped 4 bases from V and 0 bases from J, with 13 bases between. This CDR3 spans 17 amino acids. The CDR3 bases are TGTGCCAGCAGTTCGGGACGGACGGCCTCTGGGGCCAACGTCCTGACTTTC. Translating gives CASSSGRTASGANVLTF.

Many counts were recorded for this clonotype. The rearrangement links TRBV30 to TRBJ1-1; D is unresolved. Trimming left V 4 bases short and J 4 bases short, with 10 bases between. The length of the CDR3 is 12 residues. Germline values: CDR1 GTSNPN, CDR2 SVGIG (reference sequence). CDR3 loop: CAWTGDGTEAFF. The CDR3 DNA reads TGTGCCTGGACCGGGGATGGCACTGAAGCTTTCTTT. The whole variable domain, remainder taken from reference TRBV30 and TRBJ1-1, is SQTIHQWPATLVQPVGSPLSLECTVEGTSNPNLYWYRQAAGRGLQLLFYSVGIGQISSEVPQNLSASRPQDRQFILSSKKLLLSDSGFYLCAWTGDGTEAFFGQGTRLTVV.

The chain has TRBV5-1 and TRBJ2-5, with TRBD2 matching 8 bases. The germline gives CDR1 SGHRS, CDR2 YFSETQ. This CDR3 is built from 14 residues. J was trimmed by 3 bases and V by 3 bases; bases with no gene match: 4. The CDR3, as DNA: TGCGCCAGCAGCTCCGGGACTAGGAAAGAGACCCAGTACTTC. This encodes CASSSGTRKETQYF. Full variable domain (missing parts from reference TRBV5-1 and TRBJ2-5): KAGVTQTPRYLIKTRGQQVTLSCSPISGHRSVSWYQQTPGQGLQFLFEYFSETQRNKGNFPGRFSGRQFSNSRSEMNVSTLELGDSALYLCASSSGTRKETQYFGPGTRLLVL.

In this sample, this clonotype turned up a few times. The chain carries TRBV4-2 and TRBJ2-7; TRBD1 agrees at 12 bases. The germline gives CDR1 LGHNA, CDR2 YNFKEQ. After removal of 1 base from V and 4 bases from J, the junction contained 5 bases not matched to a gene. CDR3 length: 16 amino acids. The CDR3 reads CASSQASGQGAYEQYF. CDR3 sequence (DNA): TGTGCCAGCAGCCAAGCCTCGGGACAGGGGGCATACGAGCAGTACTTC.

This clonotype was counted between two and nine times. The chain is built from TRBV20-1 and TRBJ2-5; possible D gene TRBD2, 6 bases. The CDR3 is 14 amino acids. The V end lost 6 bases, the J end lost 2 bases, and 16 bases lay between the germline ends. The germline CDR1 and CDR2 sequences are DFQATT and SNEGSKA (reference sequence). The chain's CDR3 is CSARAAGSQETQYF. The CDR3 DNA follows: TGCAGTGCCAGGGCGGCGGGATCACAAGAGACCCAGTACTTC.

The sample holds many counts of this clonotype. V is TRBV2 and J is TRBJ2-1, with TRBD1 as a possible D gene (6 bases). This CDR3 comprises 15 residues. Germline V gene lookup returns CDR1 SNHLY and CDR2 FYNNEI. The V gene lost 4 bases and the J gene lost 9 bases, with 19 bases spanning the gap. The CDR3 loop is CASSGTVGRSGEQFF. CDR3 coding DNA: TGTGCCAGCAGTGGGACAGTGGGTAGGAGTGGTGAGCAGTTCTTC.

This clonotype was seen a few times. The CDR3 loop is CSVRVVAYEQYF. CDR3 DNA: TGCAGCGTTCGGGTGGTGGCCTACGAGCAGTACTTC. This chain joins TRBV29-1 and TRBJ2-7; D is unclear. Trimming took off 5 bases at V and 2 bases at J, with 10 bases between the two ends. CDR1 SQVTM and CDR2 ANQGSEA come from the germline V gene. The CDR3 totals 12 residues.

This clonotype appeared a few times. Sequence at one end of the junction differs from germline and may be a read error. The V call is TRBV7-2, the J call TRBJ2-2, with D perhaps matching TRBD2 (6 bases). The CDR3 is 16 residues long. The germline CDR1 and CDR2 sequences are SGHTA and FQGNSA. Here the CDR3 DNA reads TGTGCCAGCAGTTTAGGTTCCGGGAGTAGGGCCGGGGAGCTGTTTTTT. It codes for CASSLGSGSRAGELFF.

This clonotype was detected many times. This sequence joins TRBV6-2 or TRBV6-3 and TRBJ2-1; TRBD2 might be the D (6 bases). CDR1 MNHEY and CDR2 SVGEGT come from the germline V gene. Trimming stripped 2 bases from V and 7 bases from J, with 21 bases between. This CDR3 contains 17 residues. The CDR3 sequence is CASSYARAGLRGNEQFF. In nucleotides, the CDR3 is TGTGCCAGCAGTTACGCTCGTGCGGGGCTACGGGGGAATGAGCAGTTCTTC.

This sequence joins TRBV12-3 or TRBV12-4 and TRBJ2-1; 8 bases align to TRBD2. The CDR3 is 16 amino acids. The V segment lost 2 bases and the J segment 3 bases; nucleotides outside the gene matches: 6. CDR3 in DNA: TGTGCCAGCAGTTTATTGGTGACTAGCGACTACAATGAGCAGTTCTTC. This encodes CASSLLVTSDYNEQFF.

This clonotype has just a few counts. This sequence joins TRBV6-2 or TRBV6-3 and TRBJ2-7; D not certain. With 2 bases removed from V and 1 base from J, the gap between germline ends came to 6 bases. CDR3 length equals 13 residues. The V gene's germline CDR1 is MNHEY and CDR2 SVGEGT. The CDR3 loop reads CASSYERSYEQYF. As DNA, the CDR3 is TGTGCCAGCAGTTACGAGAGGTCCTACGAGCAGTACTTC.

This clonotype has at least ten counts. The chain recombines TRBV7-9 with TRBJ2-7; 8 bases match TRBD1. CDR1 SEHNR and CDR2 FQNEAQ come from the germline V gene (reference sequence). CDR3 length: 18 residues. With 6 bases clipped from V and 7 bases from J, the junction kept 23 bases outside the gene matches. CDR3 residues: CASSPFATSGTGSGEQYF. The CDR3 region has the DNA TGTGCCAGCAGTCCCTTCGCTACTTCCGGGACAGGTTCAGGGGAGCAGTACTTC.

CDR3 nucleotides: TGCGCCAGCAGCCTGGACAACGGCCCCCTTTACGAGCAGTACTTC. Protein: CASSLDNGPLYEQYF. The gene calls are TRBV5-1 and TRBJ2-7; tentative D call: TRBD1 (5 bases). There are 15 residues in the CDR3. The V and J ends lost 4 bases and 4 bases respectively, with 18 bases between them. Germline-derived CDR1 and CDR2 are SGHRS and YFSETQ.

The chain combines TRBV7-6 with TRBJ2-5; no clear D. V was trimmed by 4 bases and J by 0 bases, leaving 9 bases between them. Germline assignment: CDR1 SGHVS and CDR2 FNYEAQ. The CDR3 extends over 14 amino acids. CDR3 protein: CASSSLDYQETQYF. CDR3 in DNA: TGTGCCAGCAGCTCGCTAGACTACCAAGAGACCCAGTACTTC.

This clonotype was counted only a few times. The genes are TRBV28 and TRBJ2-3, with 8 positions matching TRBD2. V shed 2 bases, J shed 5 bases, and the junction held 12 bases outside the gene matches. Germline CDR1 reads MDHEN; CDR2 reads SYDVKM. The CDR3 has 17 amino acids. The CDR3 spells CASSLPWGASGRDTQYF. The CDR3 DNA reads TGTGCCAGCAGTTTACCCTGGGGGGCGAGCGGGAGAGATACGCAGTATTTT.

This chain links TRBV7-2 with TRBJ2-7, with D hard to call. The CDR3 is made up of 12 amino acids. Germline CDR1 reads SGHTA; CDR2 reads FQGNSA. The V and J ends lost 3 bases and 2 bases respectively, with 5 bases between them. Here the CDR3 reads CASSFRTYEQYF. As DNA, the CDR3 is TGTGCCAGCAGCTTTCGGACCTACGAGCAGTACTTC.

There are many counts of this clonotype. The chain carries TRBV12-3 or TRBV12-4 and TRBJ1-2, with a tentative D call TRBD1 (5 bases). This CDR3 comprises 14 residues. Trimming removed 3 bases at V and 7 bases at J, with 15 bases between. The CDR3 reads CASSFSGPVGGYTF. The CDR3 DNA sequence: TGTGCCAGCAGTTTTTCGGGACCGGTTGGTGGCTACACCTTC.

This clonotype appeared many times. V and J are TRBV20-1 and TRBJ2-7; weak D call: TRBD2 (5 bases). The CDR3 covers 13 residues. The V gene lost 3 bases and the J gene lost 5 bases, with 14 bases spanning the gap. Germline V CDR1 and CDR2: DFQATT, SNEGSKA (reference sequence). The CDR3: CSARVGSPHEQYF. The CDR3 DNA is TGCAGTGCTAGGGTGGGGAGTCCCCACGAGCAGTACTTC.

This clonotype was observed a handful of times. The chain employs TRBV30 and TRBJ2-1; no definite D call. The germline V gene has CDR1 GTSNPN and CDR2 SVGIG (reference sequence). CDR3 length: 15 residues. V was shortened by 0 bases and J by 2 bases, with 11 bases between the two germline ends. As DNA, the CDR3 is TGTGCCTGGAGTGTATCTATGGGTCCCTACAATGAGCAGTTCTTC. Its translation: CAWSVSMGPYNEQFF.

This clonotype was counted ten times or more. The gene calls are TRBV10-3 and TRBJ2-5, with 9 nucleotides matching TRBD2. Germline CDR1 and CDR2: ENHRY and SYGVKD. The J segment lost 4 bases and the V segment lost 10 bases, leaving 13 bases of the junction unmatched. This CDR3 is built from 15 residues. In DNA, the CDR3 is TGTGCCAGCAGGCCGGGACTAGCCTCTGGAGAGACCCAGTACTTC. Encoded protein: CASRPGLASGETQYF.